This T cell receptor (beta chain) is from a study of blood T cells in healthy people across ages. Each donor had about 10 milliliters of peripheral blood drawn. CDR3 size: 15 residues. Germline V gene sequence: CDR1 SEHNR, CDR2 FQNEAQ (reference sequence). V was trimmed by 0 bases and J by 1 base, leaving 6 bases between them. Through a sample-barcoded 5' primer and a J-beta primer mix, a second PCR was run for roughly 7 to 11 cycles. Tagging of each cDNA molecule was performed by a template-switch adaptor with 12 random nucleotides. TCRdb re-called the 5' RACE reads with MiXCR, one entry per CDR3 protein. The sample has roughly 800,000 distinct CDR3 sequences, about 36% seen once. Notes on this clonotype: Its antigen remains unknown.

Study-level results: With age, beta diversity per million T cells declined roughly linearly, significantly by approximately 40. Underestimates were what the diversity estimates from one million T cells were considered to be.

The TCR was taken from a young man in good health. The J gene is TRBJ1-4, the V gene TRBV7-9; D is unclear. Sample: blood. CDR3 amino acids: CASSLAEITNEKLFF. In DNA, the CDR3 is TGTGCCAGCAGCTTAGCGGAGATAACTAATGAAAAACTGTTTTTT.